The clone carrying this T cell receptor (beta chain) is a singleton in its sample. The sample comes from a study of blood T cell repertoires in COVID-19. Study-level information: Some COVID-19 samples were acute and others convalescent; all came from the United States, Italy and Spain.

CDR1 and CDR2 (germline): MNHEY, SMNVEV (reference sequence). The length of the CDR3 is 17 residues. The ends were cut back, 10 bases at V and 0 bases at J, with 19 bases in the middle. Only in-frame clones appear in the TCRdb table, and some are missing; sequencing was by immunoSEQ multiplex PCR. The sample includes 79,000 or so clones, 75% to 90% of them seen just once. J is TRBJ2-6 and V is TRBV27; weak D call: TRBD1 (6 bases). The receptor's source is a human donor in a cohort sampled during active COVID-19. The sequencing sample was made of peripheral blood. Here the CDR3 DNA reads TGTGCCACCACAACCAGGACAGTTCCCTCTGGGGCCAACGTCCTGACTTTC. Protein sequence: CATTTRTVPSGANVLTF.